This T cell receptor (beta chain) was recovered during a study of T cell repertoires in cytomegalovirus infection. Study-wide background: The public TCR beta signatures pointed to both CMV infection and matching HLA type. Study results and limitations: HLA-C-restricted CMV-specific TCR beta clonotypes prevailed in the ex vivo response.

TCRdb reprocessed the reads via MiXCR and lists one record per CDR3 protein. The sample records roughly 280,000 distinct CDR3 sequences, approximately 9% being singletons. Germline-derived CDR1 and CDR2 are SGHTA and FQGNSA. V trimming: 1 base; J trimming: 5 bases; junction bases outside the gene matches: 7. The CDR3 length is 15 residues. This clonotype was seen many times. Its cognate antigen is unknown. The chain uses TRBV7-2 and TRBJ1-1, with 7 bases fitting TRBD1. This TCR derives from a human donor in good health (CMV status not recorded). Some clones in this sample may be carry-over from other donors' samples. The sample consisted of PBMCs. The CDR3 DNA follows: TGTGCCAGCAGCTTAGTAGTCAGGGGGGGGACTGAAGCTTTCTTT. Encoded protein: CASSLVVRGGTEAFF.